The 5 T cell receptor beta chains below come from one sample, sequenced in a study of blood T cell repertoires in COVID-19. Using immunoSEQ multiplex PCR, the repertoire was profiled, and TCRdb retains in-frame clones only, with some absent. The table records 180,000 or so clones, roughly 80% of them present only once. The material sequenced was PBMCs or T cells enriched from blood (not recorded which). These receptors originate from a man aged 40-55 years who had recovered from COVID-19.

V gene TRBV4-1 combines with J gene TRBJ1-1, with 9 bases matching TRBD1. V lost 6 bases to trimming and J lost 1 base; unmatched junction nucleotides: 6. The CDR3 contains 15 residues. The V gene's germline CDR1 is MGHRA and CDR2 YSYEKL. CDR3 in amino acids: CASRSPGQGNTEAFF. In DNA form, the CDR3 reads TGCGCCAGCAGGAGTCCGGGACAGGGGAACACTGAAGCTTTCTTT.

The sample holds one count of this clone. The chain employs TRBV28 and TRBJ1-2; 8 bases match TRBD1. Germline V gives CDR1 MDHEN, CDR2 SYDVKM. The CDR3 has 15 residues. J lost 4 bases, V lost 2 bases, and 6 bases had no gene match. The CDR3 DNA reads TGTGCCAGCAGTTTAATGGGACAGGTGACCTATGGCTACACCTTC. Encoded protein: CASSLMGQVTYGYTF.

This chain links TRBV28 with TRBJ2-5; TRBD2 agrees at 7 bases. J was trimmed by 3 bases and V by 8 bases; bases with no gene match: 6. CDR3 length: 13 amino acids. Germline loops: CDR1 MDHEN, CDR2 SYDVKM. The CDR3: CASERGWKETQYF. The CDR3 bases are TGTGCCAGCGAGCGGGGATGGAAAGAGACCCAGTACTTC.

This clone came up once. J is TRBJ1-2 and V is TRBV5-4, with D unresolved. Trimming stripped 0 bases from V and 6 bases from J, with 18 bases between. Germline CDR1 and CDR2: SGHNT and YYREEE (reference sequence). This CDR3 contains 16 residues. The CDR3 loop reads CASSLDRVRAGDGYTF. The CDR3 DNA reads as TGTGCCAGCAGCTTGGACCGGGTGCGGGCCGGGGATGGCTACACCTTC. Filled out from reference TRBV5-4 and TRBJ1-2, the complete variable domain reads ETGVTQSPTHLIKTRGQQVTLRCSSQSGHNTVSWYQQALGQGPQFIFQYYREEENGRGNFPPRFSGLQFPNYSSELNVNALELDDSALYLCASSLDRVRAGDGYTFGSGTRLTVV.

The chain joins TRBV6-2 or TRBV6-3 to TRBJ2-7, with D possibly matching TRBD1 (6 bases). From germline, CDR1 is MNHEY and CDR2 SVGEGT. The CDR3 extends over 15 amino acids. Trimming took 0 bases from V and 2 from J, leaving 11 bases between them. The CDR3 DNA reads TGTGCCAGCAGTTACTCGTCAGGGGTTACCTACGAGCAGTACTTC. Protein: CASSYSSGVTYEQYF.